Listed below are T cell receptor beta chains from one sample, sequenced in a study of cytomegalovirus exposure and HLA in healthy donors. The data were produced by immunoSEQ multiplex PCR, yet TCRdb's version contains in-frame clones alone and is incomplete. This listing includes around 78,000 clones. The specimen sequenced was PBMCs. The receptors come from a man in his late teens or twenties in good health and CMV-seropositive. CDR3s include the opening cysteine and the closing phenylalanine or tryptophan. A D gene is named only where the DNA matches it firmly.

J	V	D	CDR3	DNA
TRBJ1-1	TRBV30	-	CAWSPGRARGFF	TGTGCCTGGAGCCCGGGGAGGGCTCGGGGTTTCTTT
TRBJ1-5	TRBV6-1	-	CASRENYGQPQHF	TGTGCCAGCAGGGAGAATTATGGACAGCCCCAGCATTTT
TRBJ2-7	TRBV5-1	TRBD2	CASSAISGRASHEQYF	TGCGCCAGCAGCGCCATTAGCGGGAGGGCCTCCCACGAGCAGTACTTC
TRBJ1-5	TRBV2	-	CANPNFPGHVTRGNQPQHF	TGTGCCAACCCCAACTTTCCGGGACACGTAACCCGTGGCAATCAGCCCCAGCATTTT
TRBJ2-1	TRBV7-9	TRBD2	CASSSPPSGINEQFF	TGTGCCAGCAGCAGTCCCCCGAGCGGGATAAATGAGCAGTTCTTC
TRBJ1-2	TRBV10-3	-	CAIYKEAESYTF	TGTGCCATCTACAAGGAGGCCGAAAGCTACACCTTC
TRBJ2-7	TRBV19	TRBD1	CASPPGGTGWGEQYF	TGTGCCAGTCCCCCCGGCGGGACAGGGTGGGGTGAGCAGTACTTC
TRBJ2-3	TRBV11-3	-	CASSFRAGQDTQYF	TGTGCCAGCAGCTTCAGGGCAGGACAAGATACGCAGTATTTT
TRBJ1-5	TRBV19	TRBD1	CASSTGQGARQPQHF	TGTGCCAGTAGTACGGGACAGGGGGCTCGTCAGCCCCAGCATTTT
TRBJ2-5	TRBV7-9	TRBD1	CASSLGTGGSETQYF	TGTGCCAGCAGCTTAGGGACAGGGGGTTCGGAGACCCAGTACTTC
TRBJ1-2	TRBV5-1	TRBD1	CASRQSGTGGLIYGYTF	TGCGCCAGCCGCCAATCCGGGACAGGGGGCTTGATCTATGGCTACACCTTC
TRBJ2-1	TRBV6-4	-	CASSVKGDNNEQFF	TGTGCCAGCAGTGTCAAGGGGGACAACAATGAGCAGTTCTTC
TRBJ1-2	TRBV19	-	CASSSPGGLNYGYTF	TGTGCCAGTAGTTCTCCCGGGGGGCTTAACTATGGCTACACCTTC
TRBJ2-3	TRBV5-1	-	CASSLGGLTDTQYF	TGCGCCAGCAGCTTGGGCGGCCTCACAGATACGCAGTATTTT
TRBJ1-3	TRBV10-3	-	CAITSGNTIYF	TGTGCCATCACGAGTGGAAACACCATATATTTT
TRBJ2-1	TRBV5-4	TRBD1	CASSLGQGSHNEQFF	TGTGCCAGCAGCTTAGGACAGGGTTCCCACAATGAGCAGTTCTTC
TRBJ1-5	TRBV6-1	-	CASRGQVRIQPQHF	TGTGCCAGCAGGGGGCAGGTAAGGATTCAGCCCCAGCATTTT
TRBJ1-1	TRBV6-1	-	CASINGLTEAFF	TGTGCCAGCATAAATGGGCTCACTGAAGCTTTCTTT
TRBJ1-2	TRBV5-1	-	CASSSEGYGYTF	TGCGCCAGCAGCTCGGAGGGCTATGGCTACACCTTC
TRBJ1-1	TRBV29-1	TRBD1	CSARDRGTEAFF	TGCAGCGCCAGGGACAGGGGTACTGAAGCTTTCTTT
TRBJ1-2	TRBV4-1	TRBD1	CASSQDLRGNANYGYTF	TGCGCCAGCAGCCAAGACCTCAGGGGGAATGCTAACTATGGCTACACCTTC
TRBJ1-5	TRBV27	-	CASSFGGHQPQHF	TGTGCCAGCAGTTTCGGGGGGCATCAGCCCCAGCATTTT
TRBJ2-7	TRBV5-1	TRBD2	CASSLSGRTSYEQYF	TGCGCCAGCAGCTTAAGCGGGAGGACCTCCTACGAGCAGTACTTC
TRBJ1-3	TRBV5-6	TRBD1	CASSFYRGYGNTIYF	TGTGCCAGCAGCTTTTACAGGGGGTATGGAAACACCATATATTTT
TRBJ1-3	TRBV30	-	CAWAQGDTIYF	TGTGCCTGGGCCCAGGGTGACACCATATATTTT
TRBJ2-5	TRBV6-6	TRBD2	CATREGETQYF	TGTGCTACACGGGAGGGAGAGACCCAGTACTTC
TRBJ1-1	TRBV18	TRBD1	CASLNDRGGQEAFF	TGTGCCAGCCTTAATGACAGGGGAGGTCAGGAAGCTTTCTTT
TRBJ2-1	TRBV29-1	TRBD2	CSESQLAGVSNEQFF	TGCAGCGAATCCCAACTAGCGGGAGTATCTAATGAGCAGTTCTTC